This T cell receptor (beta chain) comes out of a study of shared clonotypes between healthy human individuals. As concerns this clone: What it binds is unknown.

Assay used: immunoSEQ multiplex PCR; TCRdb lists only in-frame clones, some missing. Of 950,000 to 1,100,000 clones listed, roughly 80% are singletons. The germline V gene encodes CDR1 SGHNT and CDR2 YYREEE (reference sequence). Trimming took 3 bases from V and 1 from J; bases not matched to a gene: 2. This CDR3 comprises 15 residues. Broader study findings: For naive CD4 cells, roughly 5% of clonotypes were shared across a handful of donors.

The material sequenced was memory CD4+ T cells sorted from blood. Subset given: CD45RA-negative fraction. J is TRBJ2-5 and V is TRBV5-4; 11 nucleotides align to TRBD2. The clonotype was recovered from a man younger than 35 in good health. The CDR3 nucleotides are TGTGCCAGCAGCTGGACTAGCGGGCTCCAAGAGACCCAGTACTTC. It codes for CASSWTSGLQETQYF.